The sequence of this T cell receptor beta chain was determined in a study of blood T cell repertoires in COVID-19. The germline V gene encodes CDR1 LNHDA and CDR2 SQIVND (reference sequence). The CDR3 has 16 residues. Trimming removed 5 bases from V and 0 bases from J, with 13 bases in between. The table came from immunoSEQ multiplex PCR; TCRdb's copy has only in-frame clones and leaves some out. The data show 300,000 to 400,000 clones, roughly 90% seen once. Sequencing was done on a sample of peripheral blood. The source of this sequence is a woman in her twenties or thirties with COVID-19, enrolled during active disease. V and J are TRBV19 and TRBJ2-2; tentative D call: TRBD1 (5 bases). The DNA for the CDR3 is TGTGCCAGTAGTCATACAGGCAGGGCGAACACCGGGGAGCTGTTTTTT. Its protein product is CASSHTGRANTGELFF.